The clone carrying this T cell receptor (beta chain) occurred a few times. Its matching antigen is unknown. For TCR beta, libraries came from iRepertoire HTBI primers and Arm-PCR of CDR3 regions. Each CDR3 protein gets one entry after TCRdb re-called the multiplex PCR reads with MiXCR. The sample carries hundreds of thousands of distinct CDR3 sequences, around 17% recorded once. Time point given: newly diagnosed GD, antithyroid drugs for less than 3 months. From PBMCs, RNA was extracted and then used to make the TCR library. Under American Thyroid Association guidelines, Graves' disease was diagnosed. This specimen belongs to a study of regulatory T cells in long-lasting Graves disease. Study-wide results and caveats: TCR diversity in persistent Graves' patients was below that of newly diagnosed ones.

Germline trimming cut 9 bases from V and 2 bases from J; bases unmatched to any gene: 10. Germline assignment: CDR1 MNHNS and CDR2 SASEGT. The CDR3 runs to 16 residues. Separately, the same data were catalogued under a study of T cells in Graves' hyperthyroidism and ophthalmopathy.

J is TRBJ2-3 and V is TRBV6-1, with 11 bases identical to TRBD2. The clonotype was recovered from a man aged 40-49 years with Graves disease. Source: peripheral blood mononuclear cells (PBMCs), taken at new diagnosis, from a patient treated with antithyroid drugs. CDR3 region: CASHDSSGRYTDTQYF. CDR3 nucleotide sequence: TGTGCCAGTCATGACTCTAGCGGGAGGTACACAGATACGCAGTATTTT.